The rows below give T cell receptor beta chains drawn from one sample of a study of blood T cells in healthy people across ages. TCRdb recomputed calls from the 5' RACE reads with MiXCR, one row per CDR3 protein. The table has 600,000 to 1,000,000 distinct CDR3 sequences, approximately 25% seen once. These data were also filed under a second study, of T cells of mothers and their children.

Sequences were obtained from blood. The receptors originated from a boy between 10 and 17 years old in good health. CDR3s include the opening cysteine and the closing phenylalanine or tryptophan. The order of the fields is CDR3 DNA, CDR3 protein, J gene, V gene, clone size, D gene. D genes are given only for firm matches. Not every row has a clone size; where given, it reads once, few, many or a size class.

CDR3 DNA: TGTGCCAGCAGCTCCTTGACAGCATACAATGAGCAGTTCTTC
CDR3 protein: CASSSLTAYNEQFF
J gene: TRBJ2-1
V gene: TRBV7-9
clone size: .
D gene: .

CDR3 DNA: TGCAGCGTTGAGTCGGTAGGGGCCGTTAACACTGAAGCTTTCTTT
CDR3 protein: CSVESVGAVNTEAFF
J gene: TRBJ1-1
V gene: TRBV29-1
clone size: .
D gene: .

CDR3 DNA: TGTGCCAGCAGCCAAGCAAGCGCGAACACCGGGGAGCTGTTTTTT
CDR3 protein: CASSQASANTGELFF
J gene: TRBJ2-2
V gene: TRBV14
clone size: .
D gene: .

CDR3 DNA: TGTGCCAGCAGCCGCCAGACTGGGACAGGGGAGGGGTATGGCTACACCTTC
CDR3 protein: CASSRQTGTGEGYGYTF
J gene: TRBJ1-2
V gene: TRBV7-9
clone size: .
D gene: TRBD1

CDR3 DNA: TGTGCCAGCAGCGCGGGACTAGCGGGGATAGTGCAGTTCTTC
CDR3 protein: CASSAGLAGIVQFF
J gene: TRBJ2-1
V gene: TRBV7-2
clone size: .
D gene: TRBD2

CDR3 DNA: TGTGCCAGCAGTTACTCGCGGGACGGTGACTATGGCTACACCTTC
CDR3 protein: CASSYSRDGDYGYTF
J gene: TRBJ1-2
V gene: TRBV6-2/TRBV6-3
clone size: .
D gene: .

CDR3 DNA: TGTGCCAGCAGTCAAACAGGGTCAAAACTGTTTTTT
CDR3 protein: CASSQTGSKLFF
J gene: TRBJ1-4
V gene: TRBV27
clone size: few
D gene: .

CDR3 DNA: TGCGCCAGCAGCCAGAATCCAGGGGTTTATAGCAATCAGCCCCAGCATTTT
CDR3 protein: CASSQNPGVYSNQPQHF
J gene: TRBJ1-5
V gene: TRBV4-1
clone size: .
D gene: .

CDR3 DNA: TGTGCCAGCAGTCCGACTGGCGGGATCTACAATGAGCAGTTCTTC
CDR3 protein: CASSPTGGIYNEQFF
J gene: TRBJ2-1
V gene: TRBV6-2/TRBV6-3
clone size: few
D gene: .

CDR3 DNA: TGTGCCACCAGTCCAGGACAGGGGGGAGACAATGAGCAGTTCTTC
CDR3 protein: CATSPGQGGDNEQFF
J gene: TRBJ2-1
V gene: TRBV24-1
clone size: .
D gene: TRBD1

CDR3 DNA: TGTGCCAGCAGTTCGAGGGGAACGGCCCAGTACTTC
CDR3 protein: CASSSRGTAQYF
J gene: TRBJ2-5
V gene: TRBV12-3/TRBV12-4
clone size: .
D gene: .

CDR3 DNA: TGCAGCGTTGTAGGTCTTGGCAGTGAAGCTTTCTTT
CDR3 protein: CSVVGLGSEAFF
J gene: TRBJ1-1
V gene: TRBV29-1
clone size: few
D gene: .

CDR3 DNA: TGTGCCAGCAGGTTCGACAGGGCCAACTATGGCTACACCTTC
CDR3 protein: CASRFDRANYGYTF
J gene: TRBJ1-2
V gene: TRBV6-2/TRBV6-3
clone size: .
D gene: TRBD1

CDR3 DNA: TGTGCCAGCAGCGTTCCTGCCGGGACAGGGTGGATCAATGAGCAGTTCTTC
CDR3 protein: CASSVPAGTGWINEQFF
J gene: TRBJ2-1
V gene: TRBV7-6
clone size: .
D gene: TRBD1

CDR3 DNA: TGTGCCAGCAGCACCGGACAGGTTGGGATTCAAGAGACCCAGTACTTC
CDR3 protein: CASSTGQVGIQETQYF
J gene: TRBJ2-5
V gene: TRBV9
clone size: medium-sized
D gene: TRBD1

CDR3 DNA: TGCAGCGTTGAGGGAAGGGCCGACACTGAAGCTTTCTTT
CDR3 protein: CSVEGRADTEAFF
J gene: TRBJ1-1
V gene: TRBV29-1
clone size: few
D gene: .

CDR3 DNA: TGTGCCAGCAGTTTAGGCGGGGGCGGACCCTACGAGCAGTACTTC
CDR3 protein: CASSLGGGGPYEQYF
J gene: TRBJ2-7
V gene: TRBV28
clone size: few
D gene: .

CDR3 DNA: TGCGCCAGCACTTGGGCTAGCGGGGATGAGCAGTTCTTC
CDR3 protein: CASTWASGDEQFF
J gene: TRBJ2-1
V gene: TRBV5-1
clone size: .
D gene: TRBD2

CDR3 DNA: TGTGCCAGCAGCTATACTAGCGGGTCTGAGTTCTTC
CDR3 protein: CASSYTSGSEFF
J gene: TRBJ2-1
V gene: TRBV7-9
clone size: few
D gene: TRBD2

CDR3 DNA: TGTGCCAGCAGTTCTATCAAGTTAAGTACTCACTATGGCTACACCTTC
CDR3 protein: CASSSIKLSTHYGYTF
J gene: TRBJ1-2
V gene: TRBV28
clone size: .
D gene: .

CDR3 DNA: TGTGCCAGCAGCTTAGTCTCCTCCCAGGGGACCCAGTACTTC
CDR3 protein: CASSLVSSQGTQYF
J gene: TRBJ2-5
V gene: TRBV7-9
clone size: .
D gene: .

CDR3 DNA: TGTGCCAGCAGCCCGTGGGTCGGAACGGGGTTCTACGAGCAGTACTTC
CDR3 protein: CASSPWVGTGFYEQYF
J gene: TRBJ2-7
V gene: TRBV7-8
clone size: once
D gene: .

CDR3 DNA: TGTGCCAGCTCTGACGCGGGGGGCTATGAGCAGTTCTTC
CDR3 protein: CASSDAGGYEQFF
J gene: TRBJ2-1
V gene: TRBV6-5
clone size: few
D gene: TRBD2

CDR3 DNA: TGTGCCAGCAGGAAACTAGCGGACTACGAGCAGTACTTC
CDR3 protein: CASRKLADYEQYF
J gene: TRBJ2-7
V gene: TRBV6-5
clone size: .
D gene: TRBD2

CDR3 DNA: TGTGCCAGCAGAGACGTAACAGGGACAACTAATGAAAAACTGTTTTTT
CDR3 protein: CASRDVTGTTNEKLFF
J gene: TRBJ1-4
V gene: TRBV2
clone size: many
D gene: .

CDR3 DNA: TGTGCCACCAGCAGGACCGGGACAGGGGTTGGCACTGAAGCTTTCTTT
CDR3 protein: CATSRTGTGVGTEAFF
J gene: TRBJ1-1
V gene: TRBV15
clone size: .
D gene: TRBD1

CDR3 DNA: TGTGCCAGCAGTCTCAGGGGGTCCAGGGAGACCCAGTACTTC
CDR3 protein: CASSLRGSRETQYF
J gene: TRBJ2-5
V gene: TRBV28
clone size: .
D gene: TRBD1

CDR3 DNA: TGCAGCGCCGAGACAGGGTGGGAGACCCAGTACTTC
CDR3 protein: CSAETGWETQYF
J gene: TRBJ2-5
V gene: TRBV29-1
clone size: few
D gene: TRBD1

CDR3 DNA: TGCAGCGTTCGGGCAGGGTTAATAGAGACCCAGTACTTC
CDR3 protein: CSVRAGLIETQYF
J gene: TRBJ2-5
V gene: TRBV29-1
clone size: .
D gene: .

CDR3 DNA: TGTGCCAGCAGAGATGTGGGAATTCAGAATGAAAAACTGTTTTTT
CDR3 protein: CASRDVGIQNEKLFF
J gene: TRBJ1-4
V gene: TRBV28
clone size: .
D gene: .

CDR3 DNA: TGCAGCGTTGAGTCGGGGGGCAGGCTGACCGGGGAGCTGTTTTTT
CDR3 protein: CSVESGGRLTGELFF
J gene: TRBJ2-2
V gene: TRBV29-1
clone size: .
D gene: .

CDR3 DNA: TGTGCCAGCAGTTACTTCGGGGGGACCTACGAGCAGTACTTC
CDR3 protein: CASSYFGGTYEQYF
J gene: TRBJ2-7
V gene: TRBV6-2/TRBV6-3
clone size: few
D gene: TRBD2

CDR3 DNA: TGTGCCAGCAGTTACTCGATGGGGGGACGGTACAATGAGCAGTTCTTC
CDR3 protein: CASSYSMGGRYNEQFF
J gene: TRBJ2-1
V gene: TRBV6-5
clone size: .
D gene: .

CDR3 DNA: TGCGCCAGCGGCTTGTCAGGCACAAATCAGCCCCAGCATTTT
CDR3 protein: CASGLSGTNQPQHF
J gene: TRBJ1-5
V gene: TRBV5-1
clone size: .
D gene: .

CDR3 DNA: TGCGCCAGCACCTTCTGGGAAAATCAGCCCCAGCATTTT
CDR3 protein: CASTFWENQPQHF
J gene: TRBJ1-5
V gene: TRBV5-1
clone size: once
D gene: .

CDR3 DNA: TGTGCTAGTGGTTCGCTAGCGGGGGGTTCCGGGGAGCTGTTTTTT
CDR3 protein: CASGSLAGGSGELFF
J gene: TRBJ2-2
V gene: TRBV12-5
clone size: .
D gene: TRBD2

CDR3 DNA: TGCGCCAGCAGCCAAGACAGGGGGTTCTTCGGGGAGCTGTTTTTT
CDR3 protein: CASSQDRGFFGELFF
J gene: TRBJ2-2
V gene: TRBV4-3
clone size: .
D gene: TRBD1

CDR3 DNA: TGCAGCGCAGACACAGAGGAGACCCAGTACTTC
CDR3 protein: CSADTEETQYF
J gene: TRBJ2-5
V gene: TRBV29-1
clone size: .
D gene: .

CDR3 DNA: TGTGCCAGCAGCTTAAGCCGACAGGGCGCTAATGAAAAACTGTTTTTT
CDR3 protein: CASSLSRQGANEKLFF
J gene: TRBJ1-4
V gene: TRBV7-6
clone size: .
D gene: TRBD1

CDR3 DNA: TGTGCCAGCAGTTTAAGGTCTGTCACCGGGGAGCTGTTTTTT
CDR3 protein: CASSLRSVTGELFF
J gene: TRBJ2-2
V gene: TRBV12-3/TRBV12-4
clone size: .
D gene: .

CDR3 DNA: TGCAGTGCTCGCGACAGGGAAGAGGTTCAAGAGACCCAGTACTTC
CDR3 protein: CSARDREEVQETQYF
J gene: TRBJ2-5
V gene: TRBV20-1
clone size: .
D gene: TRBD1

CDR3 DNA: TGCAGTGCTAGAGGTGGAGGGGTTGGGTACGAGCAGTACTTC
CDR3 protein: CSARGGGVGYEQYF
J gene: TRBJ2-7
V gene: TRBV20-1
clone size: few
D gene: .

CDR3 DNA: TGCGCCAGCAGCTTAGCGGGGGCTTGGGGTCAGCCCCAGCATTTT
CDR3 protein: CASSLAGAWGQPQHF
J gene: TRBJ1-5
V gene: TRBV5-1
clone size: .
D gene: .

CDR3 DNA: TGTGCCAGCAGTTTGGGACAGAGAATGAACACTGAAGCTTTCTTT
CDR3 protein: CASSLGQRMNTEAFF
J gene: TRBJ1-1
V gene: TRBV6-5
clone size: .
D gene: TRBD1

CDR3 DNA: TGTGCCAGCAGCCAATCGGGAAACATTCAGTACTTC
CDR3 protein: CASSQSGNIQYF
J gene: TRBJ2-4
V gene: TRBV3-1
clone size: .
D gene: .

CDR3 DNA: TGCAGCGCAGGGACTCTTGGTTCTAATGAAAAACTGCTTTTT
CDR3 protein: CSAGTLGSNEKLLF
J gene: TRBJ1-4
V gene: TRBV29-1
clone size: .
D gene: .

CDR3 DNA: TGTGCCAGCAGCACAGGGGTTGGGGCCAACGTCCTGACTTTC
CDR3 protein: CASSTGVGANVLTF
J gene: TRBJ2-6
V gene: TRBV25-1
clone size: .
D gene: TRBD1

CDR3 DNA: TGCAGTGCTAGGATGCCCCCTTACAGGCCCCCGACCAGGGAGACCCAGTACTTC
CDR3 protein: CSARMPPYRPPTRETQYF
J gene: TRBJ2-5
V gene: TRBV20-1
clone size: .
D gene: .

CDR3 DNA: TGTGCCAGCAGCCCCTCCAGCGGAACAGATACGCAGTATTTT
CDR3 protein: CASSPSSGTDTQYF
J gene: TRBJ2-3
V gene: TRBV9
clone size: .
D gene: .

CDR3 DNA: TGTGCCACGGGACTAGCGGGGACCACAGATACGCAGTATTTT
CDR3 protein: CATGLAGTTDTQYF
J gene: TRBJ2-3
V gene: TRBV10-3
clone size: few
D gene: TRBD2

CDR3 DNA: TGTGCTGCAGGGTTAATCGGCACTGAAGCTTTCTTT
CDR3 protein: CAAGLIGTEAFF
J gene: TRBJ1-1
V gene: TRBV6-5
clone size: .
D gene: .